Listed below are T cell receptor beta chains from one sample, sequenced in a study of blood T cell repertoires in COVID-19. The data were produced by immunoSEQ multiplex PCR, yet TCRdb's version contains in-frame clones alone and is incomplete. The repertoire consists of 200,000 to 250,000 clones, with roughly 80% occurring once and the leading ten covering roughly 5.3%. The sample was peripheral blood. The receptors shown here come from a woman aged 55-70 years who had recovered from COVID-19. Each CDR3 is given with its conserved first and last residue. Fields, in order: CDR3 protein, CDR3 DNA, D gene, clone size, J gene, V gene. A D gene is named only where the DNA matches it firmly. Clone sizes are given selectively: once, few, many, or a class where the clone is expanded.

CDR3aa: CATSDSRQGETEAFF; CDR3nt: TGTGCCACCAGTGATTCCAGACAGGGGGAAACTGAAGCTTTCTTT; d_gene: TRBD1; abundance: NA; j_gene: TRBJ1-1; v_gene: TRBV24-1
CDR3aa: CASSRRGALTGELFF; CDR3nt: TGTGCCAGCAGTCGCCGGGGGGCGCTCACCGGGGAGCTGTTTTTT; d_gene: NA; abundance: NA; j_gene: TRBJ2-2; v_gene: TRBV6-5
CDR3aa: CAWDPRLGTDTQYF; CDR3nt: TGTGCCTGGGACCCCCGACTAGGCACAGATACGCAGTATTTT; d_gene: NA; abundance: NA; j_gene: TRBJ2-3; v_gene: TRBV30
CDR3aa: CASSQPFGTVGEKLFF; CDR3nt: TGTGCCAGCAGCCAACCCTTCGGGACAGTAGGTGAAAAACTGTTTTTT; d_gene: TRBD1; abundance: NA; j_gene: TRBJ1-4; v_gene: TRBV3-1/TRBV3-2
CDR3aa: CASSLGATGGEAFF; CDR3nt: TGCGCCAGCAGCTTGGGGGCCACTGGGGGCGAAGCTTTCTTT; d_gene: NA; abundance: NA; j_gene: TRBJ1-1; v_gene: TRBV5-1
CDR3aa: CASSQTGRQYF; CDR3nt: TGTGCCAGCAGCCAAACTGGGAGGCAGTACTTC; d_gene: NA; abundance: NA; j_gene: TRBJ2-7; v_gene: TRBV3-1/TRBV3-2
CDR3aa: CASSLDSSGRQYF; CDR3nt: TGTGCCAGCAGCTTAGATTCTAGCGGGCGGCAGTATTTT; d_gene: TRBD2; abundance: NA; j_gene: TRBJ2-3; v_gene: TRBV11-3
CDR3aa: CASRVTGGLYYEQYF; CDR3nt: TGTGCCAGCAGGGTGACAGGGGGTCTGTACTACGAGCAGTACTTC; d_gene: TRBD1; abundance: once; j_gene: TRBJ2-7; v_gene: TRBV27
CDR3aa: CASTWIQGFETQYF; CDR3nt: TGTGCCAGCACCTGGATCCAGGGGTTCGAGACCCAGTACTTC; d_gene: NA; abundance: NA; j_gene: TRBJ2-5; v_gene: TRBV5-5
CDR3aa: CASSPYGQRLTDTQYF; CDR3nt: TGTGCCAGCAGCCCTTACGGCCAGCGGCTCACAGATACGCAGTATTTT; d_gene: NA; abundance: NA; j_gene: TRBJ2-3; v_gene: TRBV5-6
CDR3aa: CASSIEATRGGKNGYTF; CDR3nt: TGTGCCAGTAGTATAGAGGCTACCCGGGGAGGAAAGAATGGCTACACCTTC; d_gene: NA; abundance: NA; j_gene: TRBJ1-2; v_gene: TRBV19
CDR3aa: CASTPGGNTEAFF; CDR3nt: TGTGCCAGCACCCCAGGGGGGAACACTGAAGCTTTCTTT; d_gene: TRBD1; abundance: NA; j_gene: TRBJ1-1; v_gene: TRBV9
CDR3aa: CASSQTGSGYTF; CDR3nt: TGTGCCAGCAGCCAGACGGGGAGTGGCTACACCTTC; d_gene: NA; abundance: NA; j_gene: TRBJ1-2; v_gene: TRBV5-5
CDR3aa: CASKRLAADEQFF; CDR3nt: TGTGCCAGCAAGAGGCTAGCGGCGGATGAGCAGTTCTTC; d_gene: NA; abundance: NA; j_gene: TRBJ2-1; v_gene: TRBV21-1
CDR3aa: CASSYSGSTGELFF; CDR3nt: TGTGCCAGCAGTTACAGCGGTTCCACCGGGGAGCTGTTTTTT; d_gene: NA; abundance: NA; j_gene: TRBJ2-2; v_gene: TRBV6-6
CDR3aa: CASSLDRVNQPQHF; CDR3nt: TGTGCCAGCAGCCTGGACAGGGTCAATCAGCCCCAGCATTTT; d_gene: TRBD1; abundance: NA; j_gene: TRBJ1-5; v_gene: TRBV6-5
CDR3aa: CASHRIGQGLKLFF; CDR3nt: TGTGCCAGCCACAGAATCGGACAGGGGCTAAAACTGTTTTTT; d_gene: TRBD1; abundance: NA; j_gene: TRBJ1-4; v_gene: TRBV28
CDR3aa: CASSLGTGFRSNTEAFF; CDR3nt: TGCGCCAGCAGCTTGGGGACAGGGTTTCGGTCGAACACTGAAGCTTTCTTT; d_gene: TRBD1; abundance: many; j_gene: TRBJ1-1; v_gene: TRBV5-1
CDR3aa: CASSLARRGTAGVVNTEAFF; CDR3nt: TGTGCCAGCAGCTTAGCGCGGAGGGGGACAGCCGGAGTTGTGAACACTGAAGCTTTCTTT; d_gene: TRBD1; abundance: NA; j_gene: TRBJ1-1; v_gene: TRBV7-6
CDR3aa: CASSVEPGVGYTF; CDR3nt: TGTGCCAGCAGCGTAGAGCCAGGGGTTGGCTACACCTTC; d_gene: NA; abundance: NA; j_gene: TRBJ1-2; v_gene: TRBV9
CDR3aa: CSVEAGGEKLFF; CDR3nt: TGCAGCGTTGAAGCAGGGGGCGAAAAACTGTTTTTT; d_gene: TRBD1; abundance: NA; j_gene: TRBJ1-4; v_gene: TRBV29-1
CDR3aa: CASSTDRGVTGELFF; CDR3nt: TGTGCCAGCAGCACCGACAGGGGGGTCACCGGGGAGCTGTTTTTT; d_gene: TRBD1; abundance: NA; j_gene: TRBJ2-2; v_gene: TRBV7-2
CDR3aa: CATSRARARLSGNTIYF; CDR3nt: TGTGCCACCAGCAGAGCCCGTGCACGGTTGTCTGGAAACACCATATATTTT; d_gene: NA; abundance: few; j_gene: TRBJ1-3; v_gene: TRBV15